One sample yielded the 32 T cell receptor beta chains listed below, sequenced in a study of blood T cell repertoires in COVID-19. Some clones are missing from TCRdb's copy, which holds only in-frame ones; the method was immunoSEQ multiplex PCR. The table has approximately 150,000 clones, around nine tenths seen once. The sample consisted of peripheral blood. These TCRs come from a man in his sixties with active or convalescent COVID-19.

This clone was seen only a few times. The chain uses TRBV2 and TRBJ2-5; 9 bases map to TRBD2. This CDR3 has 13 amino acids. The V gene end was trimmed by 8 bases and the J gene end by 5 bases; junction bases not matched to a gene: 6. Germline V gene sequence: CDR1 SNHLY, CDR2 FYNNEI. DNA of the CDR3: TGTGCCAGCTTAGCGGGAGTGGGGGAGACCCAGTACTTC. Encoded protein: CASLAGVGETQYF.

The chain recombines TRBV30 with TRBJ1-2, with TRBD1 identical over 7 bases. The CDR3 is 15 amino acids. V gave up 3 bases and J gave up 4 bases; unmatched junction bases: 11. CDR1 and CDR2 (germline): GTSNPN, SVGIG (reference sequence). The CDR3 protein is CAWRPGQNRIYGYTF. The CDR3 DNA follows: TGTGCCTGGAGGCCGGGACAGAACCGAATCTATGGCTACACCTTC.

The chain employs TRBV7-2 and TRBJ2-5, with D possibly matching TRBD1 (6 bases). CDR1 is SGHTA, CDR2 FQGNSA, per germline. The V end lost 1 base, the J end lost 3 bases, and 9 bases lay between the germline ends. This CDR3 region has 14 residues. CDR3 loop: CASSLGGHKETQYF. DNA for the CDR3: TGTGCCAGCAGCTTAGGGGGACACAAAGAGACCCAGTACTTC.

The V call is TRBV5-1, the J call TRBJ2-1; 11 bases fit TRBD2. Germline CDR1 reads SGHRS; CDR2 reads YFSETQ. The CDR3 runs to 16 residues. V was pared by 2 bases and J by 2 bases, with 3 bases of the junction left unmatched. CDR3 protein: CASSFATSGAYNEQFF. As DNA, the CDR3 is TGCGCCAGCAGCTTTGCGACTAGCGGGGCCTACAATGAGCAGTTCTTC.

The chain uses TRBV4-3 and TRBJ1-4; D ambiguous. There are 17 residues in the CDR3. Germline V gene sequence: CDR1 LGHNA, CDR2 YSLEER. Deletions cut 1 base from V and 0 bases from J, with 12 bases between. The CDR3 loop reads CASSQAVGAATNEKLFF. The CDR3 nucleotides read TGCGCCAGCAGCCAAGCCGTGGGCGCCGCAACTAATGAAAAACTGTTTTTT.

A single count supports this clone. The chain couples TRBV6-4 to TRBJ2-7; D not resolved. This CDR3 has 14 amino acids. Germline assignment: CDR1 MRHNA and CDR2 SNTAGT. V lost 4 bases to trimming and J lost 2 bases, with 12 bases between them. CDR3 amino acids: CASSVDPGAYEQYF. The CDR3 bases are TGTGCCAGCAGTGTGGATCCAGGCGCCTACGAGCAGTACTTC.

The chain combines TRBV9 with TRBJ1-1; 11 nucleotides line up with TRBD1. The CDR3 runs to 17 residues. Germline CDR1 reads SGDLS; CDR2 reads YYNGEE. V dropped 3 bases and J dropped 3; count of bases not matched to a gene: 10. CDR3 sequence reads: CASSAGLDRGRDTEAFF. CDR3 in DNA: TGTGCCAGCAGCGCTGGCCTGGACAGGGGGCGCGACACTGAAGCTTTCTTT.

The chain has TRBV5-6 and TRBJ1-2; 8 bases fit TRBD1. CDR1 and CDR2 from the germline V gene are SGHDT and YYEEEE. V was pared by 2 bases and J by 3 bases, with 6 bases of the junction left unmatched. There are 15 residues in the CDR3. The CDR3 nucleotides read TGTGCCAGCAGCTTCCAGGGACAGGCCTACTATGGCTACACCTTC. It encodes CASSFQGQAYYGYTF. Full variable domain (remainder filled in from reference TRBV5-6 and TRBJ1-2): DAGVTQSPTHLIKTRGQQVTLRCSPKSGHDTVSWYQQALGQGPQFIFQYYEEEERQRGNFPDRFSGHQFPNYSSELNVNALLLGDSALYLCASSFQGQAYYGYTFGSGTRLTVV.

V is TRBV7-2 and J is TRBJ2-1; TRBD1 is a possible D gene (5 bases). This CDR3 is built from 16 residues. The V gene's germline CDR1 is SGHTA and CDR2 FQGNSA. V was cut by 2 bases and J by 1 base, with 12 bases left in between. The CDR3 region has the DNA TGTGCCAGCAGCTTATTAAGGGGTCAGTCCTACAATGAGCAGTTCTTC. It is translated as CASSLLRGQSYNEQFF.

The J gene is TRBJ1-1, the V gene TRBV10-2; the D gene is possibly TRBD1 (5 bases). Germline V gives CDR1 WSHSY, CDR2 SAAADI. The CDR3 contains 15 residues. Trimming stripped 6 bases from V and 1 base from J, with 15 bases between. The CDR3: CASRMDTGWNTEAFF. The CDR3, as DNA: TGCGCCAGCAGAATGGACACAGGATGGAACACTGAAGCTTTCTTT.

The rearrangement uses TRBV7-2 and TRBJ1-5; 8 nucleotides line up with TRBD1. The germline CDR1 and CDR2 sequences are SGHTA and FQGNSA. Trimming cost V 5 bases and J 1 base; bases outside gene matches: 7. This CDR3 spans 16 amino acids. In DNA, the CDR3 is TGTGCCAGCAGCACCCAACAGGGGGGGAGCAATCAGCCCCAGCATTTT. Residues: CASSTQQGGSNQPQHF.

The rearrangement uses TRBV6-5 and TRBJ1-1, with 7 bases matching TRBD1. This CDR3 contains 15 residues. J was trimmed by 4 bases and V by 10 bases; bases with no gene match: 15. CDR1 is MNHEY, CDR2 SVGAGI, per germline. This CDR3 reads CATLLDRVGGTEAFF. In DNA form, the CDR3 reads TGTGCCACCTTACTTGACAGGGTCGGTGGCACTGAAGCTTTCTTT.

V and J are TRBV23-1 and TRBJ2-7; a weak D match, TRBD1 (6 bases). TRBV23-1 is an open reading frame whose function is uncertain. The V end lost 6 bases, the J end lost 4 bases, and 16 bases lay between the germline ends. CDR3 length: 14 amino acids. This CDR3 is CASRQGIRRYEQYF. CDR3 sequence (DNA): TGCGCCAGCAGACAGGGTATCCGAAGGTACGAGCAGTACTTC.

The chain recombines TRBV28 with TRBJ1-1, with a weak D call TRBD1 (5 bases). The CDR3 has 14 residues. Deletions cut 4 bases from V and 1 base from J, with 10 bases between. Germline V gives CDR1 MDHEN, CDR2 SYDVKM. CDR3 bases: TGTGCCAGCAGTTCCCCAGGACAGAACACTGAAGCTTTCTTT. Residues: CASSSPGQNTEAFF.

The V call is TRBV30, the J call TRBJ1-4, with a tentative D call TRBD1 (6 bases). Germline CDR1 GTSNPN, CDR2 SVGIG (reference sequence). V lost 3 bases to trimming and J lost 5 bases, with 13 bases between them. This CDR3 region has 14 residues. The CDR3 DNA sequence: TGTGCCTGGAGAGAACAGGGACTAAATGAAAAACTGTTTTTT. It is translated as CAWREQGLNEKLFF.

The chain uses TRBV29-1 and TRBJ2-7; a weak D match, TRBD1 (5 bases). The CDR3 length is 13 residues. Germline CDR1 reads SQVTM; CDR2 reads ANQGSEA. V was trimmed by 7 bases and J by 4 bases, leaving 17 bases between them. CDR3 DNA sequence: TGCAGCGGGGTTGGCACAGGCCGATACGAGCAGTACTTC. Its translation is CSGVGTGRYEQYF.

This CDR3 reads CASSMMNYRGSGNTIYF. The CDR3 region has the DNA TGTGCCAGCAGTATGATGAACTACCGGGGATCTGGAAACACCATATATTTT. The chain carries TRBV2 and TRBJ1-3; D remains ambiguous. This CDR3 is built from 17 residues. The V and J ends lost 5 bases and 1 base respectively, with 18 bases between them. Germline V CDR1 and CDR2: SNHLY, FYNNEI.

This rearrangement joins TRBV6-6 to TRBJ1-1; no reliable D call. Germline V CDR1 and CDR2: MNHNY, SVGAGI (reference sequence). Trimming pared 6 bases from V and 0 bases from J, leaving 8 bases between. This CDR3 comprises 13 residues. The CDR3 sequence is CASSSAMNTEAFF. CDR3 in DNA: TGTGCCAGCAGCTCCGCGATGAACACTGAAGCTTTCTTT.

The V and J genes are TRBV9 and TRBJ2-1, with 7 nucleotides matching TRBD1. The CDR3 length is 14 residues. Losses at the gene ends were 4 bases for V and 2 bases for J; bases not matched to a gene: 3. Germline V gives CDR1 SGDLS, CDR2 YYNGEE. The CDR3 protein is CASSPGGPYNEQFF. In DNA form, the CDR3 reads TGTGCCAGCAGCCCAGGGGGACCCTACAATGAGCAGTTCTTC.

This rearrangement joins TRBV6-2 or TRBV6-3 to TRBJ1-1; D uncertain. Deletions cut 5 bases from V and 4 bases from J, with 14 bases between. Per germline, CDR1 MNHEY and CDR2 SVGEGT. The CDR3 runs 14 residues. CDR3 bases: TGTGCCAGCAGTGGCGGCGGGCGGGGCACTGAAGCTTTCTTT. Amino acid sequence: CASSGGGRGTEAFF.

The chain carries TRBV29-1 and TRBJ1-3; possible D gene TRBD1, 5 bases. The CDR3 is 15 residues long. The ends were cut back, 1 base at V and 0 bases at J, with 10 bases in the middle. CDR1 is SQVTM, CDR2 ANQGSEA, per germline. CDR3 bases: TGCAGCGTTGAAGGGGAGGGACCCTCTGGAAACACCATATATTTT. Translating gives CSVEGEGPSGNTIYF.

In DNA, the CDR3 is TGTGCCAGTAGTATAGCCCACAGGGAGTTTGGCTACACCTTC. Translation: CASSIAHREFGYTF. The rearrangement links TRBV19 to TRBJ1-2, with D possibly being TRBD1 (6 bases). The CDR3 sequence is 14 residues long. V dropped 1 base and J dropped 7 bases, with 13 bases sitting between them. The germline gives CDR1 LNHDA, CDR2 SQIVND (reference sequence).

The rearrangement joins TRBV28 to TRBJ2-7; D uncertain. Germline V gene sequence: CDR1 MDHEN, CDR2 SYDVKM. The CDR3 has 11 residues. Between the trimmed V and J ends, which lost 3 bases and 7 bases, there was a span of 7 bases. The CDR3 protein is CASSFRLEQYF. The CDR3 bases are TGTGCCAGCAGTTTTCGGTTAGAGCAGTACTTC.

Only one count was recorded for this clone. The chain carries TRBV6-5 and TRBJ2-5, with a tentative D call TRBD2 (6 bases). The CDR3 length is 14 residues. The V and J ends lost 5 bases and 6 bases respectively, with 16 bases between them. Germline CDR1 and CDR2: MNHEY and SVGAGI. The CDR3 DNA is TGTGCCAGCAGTCCTCGGCGGGGTTTGCAGACCCAGTACTTC. Protein sequence: CASSPRRGLQTQYF.

The chain links TRBV9 to TRBJ2-3, with 11 bases lining up with TRBD2. The germline gives CDR1 SGDLS, CDR2 YYNGEE. J was trimmed by 3 bases and V by 0 bases; bases with no gene match: 15. This CDR3 is 20 amino acids long. The CDR3: CASSVDPHPLTSGSTDTQYF. DNA of the CDR3: TGTGCCAGCAGCGTAGACCCCCACCCCCTTACTAGCGGGAGTACAGATACGCAGTATTTT.

The V call is TRBV11-3, the J call TRBJ2-7, with TRBD1 matching over 7 bases. CDR1 and CDR2 from the germline V gene are SGHNT and YENEEA. The CDR3 spans 15 residues. The J segment lost 5 bases and the V segment lost 3 bases, leaving 10 bases of the junction unmatched. CDR3 protein: CASSFRAGGIDEQYF. Here the CDR3 DNA reads TGTGCCAGCAGCTTTAGAGCAGGGGGTATCGACGAGCAGTACTTC.

The rearrangement joins TRBV7-3 to TRBJ2-7; 7 bases map to TRBD1. CDR3 length equals 13 residues. Trimming removed 5 bases from V and 5 bases from J; junction bases left unmatched: 6. The germline gives CDR1 SGHTA, CDR2 FQGTGA. CDR3 in DNA: TGTGCCAGCAGCCTGACAGGGAACCACGAGCAGTACTTC. It encodes CASSLTGNHEQYF.

The rearrangement joins TRBV18 to TRBJ1-6, with D tentatively TRBD1 (5 bases). Trimming took off 4 bases at V and 5 bases at J, with 9 bases between the two ends. The CDR3 is 14 residues long. Germline V lookup: CDR1 KGHSH, CDR2 LQKENI. CDR3 nucleotide sequence: TGTGCCAGCTCACGGGGCTCTGATAATTCACCCCTCCACTTT. Protein: CASSRGSDNSPLHF. The variable domain in full, completed from reference TRBV18 and TRBJ1-6, reads NAGVMQNPRHLVRRRGQEARLRCSPMKGHSHVYWYRQLPEEGLKFMVYLQKENIIDESGMPKERFSAEFPKEGPSILRIQQVVRGDSAAYFCASSRGSDNSPLHFGNGTRLTVT.

CDR3 in amino acids: CASSPKGLNEKLFF. DNA for the CDR3: TGTGCCAGCAGCCCCAAGGGGCTTAATGAAAAACTGTTTTTT. This sequence joins TRBV6-5 and TRBJ1-4; possibly TRBD1 for D (5 bases). Germline CDR1 and CDR2: MNHEY and SVGAGI. With 6 bases removed from V and 4 bases from J, the gap between germline ends came to 12 bases. The CDR3 totals 14 residues.

The chain is built from TRBV27 and TRBJ2-1; 8 bases match TRBD2. CDR1 is MNHEY, CDR2 SMNVEV, per germline (reference sequence). J gave up 9 bases and V 4 bases, and 17 bases lay outside the gene matches. The CDR3 totals 17 residues. The CDR3 nucleotides read TGTGCCAGCAGTTCCTACCCGTCCAAGCGGGAGTGCTGTGAGCAGTTCTTC. Its translation: CASSSYPSKRECCEQFF.

The genes are TRBV3-1 (or the pseudogene TRBV3-2) and TRBJ2-2, with 9 bases fitting TRBD2. The J segment lost 1 base and the V segment lost 2 bases, leaving 2 bases of the junction unmatched. Germline V gene data show CDR1 as LGHDT and CDR2 as YNNKEL (reference sequence). This CDR3 spans 16 amino acids. The CDR3 protein is CASSQLLAGNTGELFF. CDR3 nucleotide sequence: TGTGCCAGCAGCCAATTACTAGCGGGGAACACCGGGGAGCTGTTTTTT.

The chain joins TRBV19 to TRBJ2-7, with D possibly being TRBD2 (6 bases). Germline assignment: CDR1 LNHDA and CDR2 SQIVND (reference sequence). CDR3 length: 15 residues. Trimming cost V 3 bases and J 3 bases, with 15 bases left between them. CDR3 sequence reads: CASSIGRQPLYEQYF. The CDR3 DNA is TGTGCCAGTAGTATTGGGAGGCAGCCACTCTACGAGCAGTACTTC.